This T cell receptor beta chain appears in the sequencing data of a study of T cell repertoires in cytomegalovirus infection. Study-level information: Public TCR beta signatures provided an indication of both CMV infection and a matching HLA type. General observations from the study: CMV carriers having the relevant HLA were flagged by cumulative public TCR beta family frequency. HLA-C-restricted TCR beta clonotypes specific for CMV led the ex vivo response.

The table lists this clonotype with a few counts. What it binds is not known. Each CDR3 protein gets one entry after TCRdb re-called the reads with MiXCR. This sample has about 600,000 distinct CDR3 sequences, with roughly a quarter found just once. V was pared by 7 bases and J by 4 bases, with 6 bases of the junction left unmatched. The CDR3 is made up of 13 amino acids. Germline assignment: CDR1 SNHLY and CDR2 FYNNEI. Material for sequencing was CD8+ T cells from PBMCs. The TCR comes from a human donor in good health (CMV status not recorded). Some clones in this sample may be carry-over from other donors' samples. V and J are TRBV2 and TRBJ1-1; 7 positions match TRBD1. Here the CDR3 reads CASTSTGVTEAFF. The CDR3 nucleotides read TGTGCCAGCACCTCAACAGGGGTCACTGAAGCTTTCTTT. The whole variable domain, filled in from reference TRBV2 and TRBJ1-1, reads EPEVTQTPSHQVTQMGQEVILRCVPISNHLYFYWYRQILGQKVEFLVSFYNNEISEKSEIFDDQFSVERPDGSNFTLKIRSTKLEDSAMYFCASTSTGVTEAFFGQGTRLTVV.